The 32 T cell receptor beta chains listed next were all sequenced from one sample in a study of T cells in Graves' hyperthyroidism and ophthalmopathy. Amplified TCR beta CDR3 regions derived from RNA transcripts. The HTBI primer set served for first-round RT-PCR of the TCR CDR3. MiXCR, applied by TCRdb to the multiplex PCR reads, yields one record per CDR3 protein. The sample has around 36,000 distinct CDR3 sequences; around 50% are singletons. Specimen: blood. Receptor source: a man between 40 and 49 years old with Graves' ophthalmopathy.

The chain has TRBV6-1 and TRBJ1-5, with TRBD1 matching 7 bases. The CDR3 runs 14 residues. V lost 5 bases and J lost 10; bases outside the gene matches: 11. Germline CDR1 reads MNHNS; CDR2 reads SASEGT. Here the CDR3 reads CASSKDRVCHPQHF. DNA of the CDR3: TGTGCCAGCAGTAAAGACAGGGTTTGTCACCCCCAGCATTTT.

The chain is built from TRBV5-5 and TRBJ1-6; D gene ambiguous. Trimming removed 4 bases from V and 11 bases from J, with 13 bases in between. The CDR3 is made up of 13 amino acids. CDR1 and CDR2 (germline): SGHKS, YYEKEE (reference sequence). The CDR3 bases are TGTGCCAGCAGCGAGCAGGTTGGGGCACCCCTCCACTTT. Residues: CASSEQVGAPLHF.

Ten or more counts support this clonotype. The chain employs TRBV6-1 and TRBJ2-5; 7 bases align to TRBD1. Per germline, CDR1 MNHNS and CDR2 SASEGT. The CDR3 is 15 residues long. The V gene end was trimmed by 0 bases and the J gene end by 6 bases; junction bases not matched to a gene: 7. The CDR3 spells CASSEAGGRGKTQYF. The CDR3 DNA sequence: TGTGCCAGCAGTGAAGCAGGGGGCCGGGGAAAGACCCAGTACTTC.

This clonotype was found many times. The chain employs TRBV20-1 and TRBJ2-1; the match to TRBD2 covers 8 bases. Germline V lookup: CDR1 DFQATT, CDR2 SNEGSKA (reference sequence). The CDR3 runs 14 residues. V was pared by 3 bases and J by 8 bases, with 9 bases of the junction left unmatched. In DNA form, the CDR3 reads TGCAGTGCTAGCGATGTCGGGAGGGAGCATGAGCAGTTCTTC. Its protein product is CSASDVGREHEQFF.

A remark on this clonotype: Since no conserved phenylalanine or tryptophan closes the CDR3, a read error is the likely cause. This chain joins TRBV12-3 or TRBV12-4 and TRBJ2-1, with D tentatively TRBD1 (5 bases). The ends were cut back, 3 bases at V and 7 bases at J, with 10 bases in the middle. The CDR3 covers 13 residues. CDR3 nucleotides: TGTGCCAGCAGTTTGGGGCAGATGAATGAGCAGTTCTCC. It codes for CASSLGQMNEQFS.

This clonotype was picked up a small number of times. The genes are TRBV18 and TRBJ2-7, with TRBD2 identical over 11 bases. Germline assignment: CDR1 KGHSH and CDR2 LQKENI. This CDR3 region has 16 residues. The J segment lost 6 bases and the V segment lost 1 base, leaving 8 bases of the junction unmatched. As DNA, the CDR3 is TGTGCCAGCTCACCACAGACTAGCGGGATCTTGTCCGAGCAGTACTTC. This sequence encodes CASSPQTSGILSEQYF.

This clonotype has a handful of counts. The chain couples TRBV4-1 to TRBJ2-5; 8 bases are a match to TRBD1. This CDR3 is 15 amino acids long. The junction had 9 bases not matched to a gene; V was cut back by 4 bases and J by 5 bases. Germline-derived CDR1 and CDR2 are MGHRA and YSYEKL. The CDR3 loop is CASSPSQGAGETQYF. DNA of the CDR3: TGCGCCAGCAGCCCCAGTCAGGGGGCGGGCGAGACCCAGTACTTC.

The chain couples TRBV14 to TRBJ1-5; maybe TRBD1 (5 bases). Between the trimmed V and J ends, which lost 0 bases and 7 bases, there was a span of 7 bases. This CDR3 has 13 residues. Germline V gene lookup returns CDR1 SGHDN and CDR2 FVKESK. CDR3 nucleotides: TGTGCCAGCAGCCAAGATTGGGGCCAGCCCCAGCATTTT. Residues: CASSQDWGQPQHF.

In this sample, this clonotype turned up many times. V and J are TRBV12-3 or TRBV12-4 and TRBJ1-2, with 7 bases identical to TRBD1. The V gene end was trimmed by 6 bases and the J gene end by 5 bases; junction bases not matched to a gene: 6. The CDR3 has 13 residues. CDR3 DNA sequence: TGTGCCAGCAGGTCCGGGACAGAGTATGGCTACACCTTC. Translation: CASRSGTEYGYTF.

Ten or more counts support this clonotype. The rearrangement uses TRBV20-1 and TRBJ2-3; 9 bases map to TRBD1. The germline gives CDR1 DFQATT, CDR2 SNEGSKA (reference sequence). With V trimmed by 5 bases and J by 1 base, 7 bases remained unmatched. The CDR3 loop spans 15 amino acids. DNA for the CDR3: TGCAGTGCTCCTTCACAGGGGGCCCGCACAGATACGCAGTATTTT. Encoded protein: CSAPSQGARTDTQYF.

This clonotype rates as medium-sized. The chain employs TRBV10-3 and TRBJ2-3, with 12 bases that match TRBD2. There are 15 residues in the CDR3. Per germline, CDR1 ENHRY and CDR2 SYGVKD. The ends lost 4 bases at V and 4 bases at J; junction bases unmatched: 3. CDR3 region: CAISVGLAGSDTQYF. The CDR3 bases are TGTGCCATCAGTGTCGGACTAGCGGGATCAGATACGCAGTATTTT.

Ten or more counts support this clonotype. V usage is TRBV19 and J usage is TRBJ2-1, with D perhaps matching TRBD2 (6 bases). CDR1 is LNHDA, CDR2 SQIVND, per germline (reference sequence). The CDR3 has 15 residues. Trimming pared 5 bases from V and 0 bases from J, leaving 11 bases between. Here the CDR3 reads CASSRDLSSYNEQFF. The CDR3 DNA follows: TGTGCCAGTAGTCGGGACTTGAGCTCCTACAATGAGCAGTTCTTC.

The V and J genes are TRBV12-3 or TRBV12-4 and TRBJ2-5; tentatively, D is TRBD1 (6 bases). The CDR3 covers 13 residues. Trimming stripped 5 bases from V and 9 bases from J, with 16 bases between. The CDR3 DNA reads TGTGCCAGCAGTGCCACAGGGTTTCAGCCCCAGTACTTC. It translates to CASSATGFQPQYF.

This clonotype has ten or more counts. This chain connects TRBV4-1 to TRBJ1-5; unclear D gene. In germline, CDR1 is MGHRA, CDR2 YSYEKL. V was pared by 1 base and J by 5 bases, with 6 bases between. The CDR3 totals 13 residues. The CDR3 spells CASSQVLDQPQHF. CDR3 bases: TGCGCCAGCAGCCAAGTGCTTGATCAGCCCCAGCATTTT.

This clonotype was counted many times. J is TRBJ2-5 and V is TRBV15; D unclear. V gave up 0 bases and J gave up 9 bases, with 8 bases separating them. CDR1 and CDR2 from the germline V gene are LNHNV and YYDKDF (reference sequence). The CDR3 consists of 12 residues. The CDR3 region has the DNA TGTGCCACCAGCAGAGATGCTAGGGCCCAGTACTTC. This codes for CATSRDARAQYF.

The genes are TRBV7-8 and TRBJ1-3, with 8 bases identical to TRBD1. CDR3 length: 14 amino acids. The V and J ends lost 5 bases and 8 bases, in that order; junction bases with no gene match: 8. Germline CDR1 is SGHVS and CDR2 is FQNEAQ. The CDR3 coding sequence is TGTGCCAGCAGCGACAGGGGCTATGGCTACACCATATATTTT. It yields the protein CASSDRGYGYTIYF.

The rearrangement joins TRBV24-1 to TRBJ1-1; TRBD1 aligns across 7 bases. The CDR3 contains 15 residues. The ends lost 4 bases at V and 0 bases at J; junction bases unmatched: 4. Per the germline V gene, CDR1 is KGHDR and CDR2 is SFDVKD. The CDR3 is CATSERDSLNTEAFF. The CDR3 bases are TGTGCCACCAGTGAGCGGGACAGCTTGAACACTGAAGCTTTCTTT.

This sequence joins TRBV9 and TRBJ2-3; a possible D gene is TRBD2 (6 bases). The CDR3 is made up of 11 amino acids. The V gene's germline CDR1 is SGDLS and CDR2 YYNGEE. V lost 7 bases, J lost 4 bases, and 7 bases lay in between. CDR3 sequence reads: CASGGSDTQYF. The CDR3 DNA reads as TGTGCCAGCGGGGGGTCAGATACGCAGTATTTT.

A word on this clonotype: Its ends do not fully match the called genes, so a read error is possible. The genes are TRBV5-1 and TRBJ2-5; D might be TRBD2 (6 bases). The germline CDR1 and CDR2 sequences are SGHRS and YFSETQ. CDR3 size: 14 residues. The CDR3 DNA is TGCGCCATCAGCTGGCGGGGTGGAGACGAGACCCAGTACTTC. It encodes CAISWRGGDETQYF.

J is TRBJ2-3 and V is TRBV7-2; D not certain. This CDR3 comprises 11 residues. V was trimmed by 5 bases and J by 10 bases, leaving 10 bases between them. Per germline, CDR1 SGHTA and CDR2 FQGNSA. The CDR3 nucleotides read TGTGCCAGCAGCCCGCCCGGCCCGCAGTATTTT. Its translation is CASSPPGPQYF.

By sample fraction, this clonotype is medium-sized. V gene TRBV15 combines with J gene TRBJ2-2; D unresolved. Germline CDR1 reads LNHNV; CDR2 reads YYDKDF (reference sequence). This CDR3 has 13 amino acids. The V end was cut by 4 bases, the J end by 3 bases, with 6 bases between. The CDR3 sequence is CATSIQHTGELFF. CDR3 coding DNA: TGTGCCACCAGCATACAGCACACCGGGGAGCTGTTTTTT.

Worth noting for this clonotype: Sequence at one end of the junction differs from germline and may be a read error. The chain links TRBV2 to TRBJ1-5; D unclear. Per germline, CDR1 SNHLY and CDR2 FYNNEI. The CDR3 runs to 13 residues. The CDR3 loop reads CASRGLVNEPQHF. The CDR3 nucleotides read TGTGCCAGCAGGGGTCTTGTCAATGAGCCCCAGCATTTT.

This rearrangement joins TRBV24-1 to TRBJ1-1, with TRBD1 matching over 7 bases. V was clipped by 4 bases and J by 5 bases; unmatched bases: 3. The CDR3 sequence is 13 residues long. Germline V gene lookup returns CDR1 KGHDR and CDR2 SFDVKD. The CDR3 nucleotides read TGTGCCACCAGTGAGCAGACAGGGACTGAAGCTTTCTTT. Translated, it gives CATSEQTGTEAFF.

This clonotype appeared many times. The chain is built from TRBV20-1 and TRBJ1-5; D not certain. V lost 6 bases and J 0 bases, leaving 15 bases between the germline ends. The CDR3 loop spans 15 amino acids. Germline CDR1 DFQATT, CDR2 SNEGSKA (reference sequence). CDR3 in amino acids: CSALTGGDSNQPQHF. The CDR3 DNA is TGCAGTGCCCTGACCGGCGGGGATAGCAATCAGCCCCAGCATTTT.

The sample holds one count of this clonotype. The CDR3, as DNA: TGCGCCAGCAGCTTGGTGAGCGGGGGGGAGCAGTTCTTC. Its protein is CASSLVSGGEQFF. The genes are TRBV5-1 and TRBJ2-1; 9 nucleotides align to TRBD2. Trimming removed 0 bases from V and 10 bases from J; junction bases left unmatched: 2. Germline loops: CDR1 SGHRS, CDR2 YFSETQ. CDR3 length equals 13 residues.

By frequency in the sample, this clonotype is medium-sized (0.01 to 0.1%). CDR3 residues: CSAGAYRERVTDTIYF. CDR3 bases: TGCAGTGCTGGAGCTTACAGGGAGAGGGTTACAGACACCATATATTTT. The V and J genes are TRBV20-1 and TRBJ1-3, with D maybe TRBD1 (6 bases). V was pared by 5 bases and J by 8 bases, with 25 bases between. The length of the CDR3 is 16 residues. CDR1 and CDR2 from the germline V gene are DFQATT and SNEGSKA (reference sequence).

This clonotype was recorded many times. The rearrangement links TRBV15 to TRBJ1-1, with D perhaps matching TRBD1 (6 bases). CDR3 size: 16 residues. V was cut by 0 bases and J by 1 base, with 12 bases left in between. From germline, CDR1 is LNHNV and CDR2 YYDKDF (reference sequence). CDR3: CATSRDWGRGNTEAFF. CDR3 DNA sequence: TGTGCCACCAGCAGAGATTGGGGCAGGGGGAACACTGAAGCTTTCTTT.

In this sample, this clonotype turned up many times. The V gene is TRBV12-3 or TRBV12-4, the J gene TRBJ2-7; 10 bases agree with TRBD2. This CDR3 has 15 amino acids. J gave up 2 bases and V 6 bases, and 7 bases lay outside the gene matches. The CDR3 DNA sequence: TGTGCCAGCAGCCACAGCGGGAGGGGGCCCTACGAGCAGTACTTC. This codes for CASSHSGRGPYEQYF.

In its sample, this clonotype ranks as medium-sized (0.01 to 0.1%). This rearrangement joins TRBV25-1 to TRBJ1-2; D perhaps matches TRBD1 (5 bases). V was shortened by 3 bases and J by 7 bases, with 15 bases between the two germline ends. CDR1 MGHDK and CDR2 SYGVNS come from the germline V gene. The CDR3 has 14 residues. The CDR3 reads CASSDRRDWVGYTF. CDR3 sequence (DNA): TGTGCCAGCAGTGATAGAAGGGACTGGGTTGGCTACACCTTC.

Concerning this clonotype itself: The junction does not match germline at one end; this may be a read error. The chain couples TRBV15 to TRBJ2-3; the D is unclear. There are 15 residues in the CDR3. Germline CDR1 reads LNHNV; CDR2 reads YYDKDF (reference sequence). CDR3 DNA: TGTGCCACCAGCAGAGATATCGGAATCACAGACACGCAGTATTTT. Residues: CATSRDIGITDTQYF.

By frequency in the sample, this clonotype is medium-sized. The chain recombines TRBV7-6 with TRBJ2-7; D may be TRBD1 (6 bases). The CDR3 sequence is 15 residues long. Germline V gene sequence: CDR1 SGHVS, CDR2 FNYEAQ. V lost 1 base, J lost 3 bases, and 13 bases lay in between. CDR3 bases: TGTGCCAGCAGCTTAGAGCCAGGGGATAACTACGAGCAGTACTTC. Translating it yields CASSLEPGDNYEQYF.

This clonotype was recorded at least ten times. This chain joins TRBV7-3 and TRBJ2-2; no clear D. This CDR3 is built from 16 residues. Germline-derived CDR1 and CDR2 are SGHTA and FQGTGA. V lost 4 bases to trimming and J lost 0 bases, with 12 bases between them. The CDR3 here is CASSSSGPANTGELFF. CDR3 nucleotide sequence: TGTGCCAGCAGCTCCTCCGGGCCTGCGAACACCGGGGAGCTGTTTTTT.